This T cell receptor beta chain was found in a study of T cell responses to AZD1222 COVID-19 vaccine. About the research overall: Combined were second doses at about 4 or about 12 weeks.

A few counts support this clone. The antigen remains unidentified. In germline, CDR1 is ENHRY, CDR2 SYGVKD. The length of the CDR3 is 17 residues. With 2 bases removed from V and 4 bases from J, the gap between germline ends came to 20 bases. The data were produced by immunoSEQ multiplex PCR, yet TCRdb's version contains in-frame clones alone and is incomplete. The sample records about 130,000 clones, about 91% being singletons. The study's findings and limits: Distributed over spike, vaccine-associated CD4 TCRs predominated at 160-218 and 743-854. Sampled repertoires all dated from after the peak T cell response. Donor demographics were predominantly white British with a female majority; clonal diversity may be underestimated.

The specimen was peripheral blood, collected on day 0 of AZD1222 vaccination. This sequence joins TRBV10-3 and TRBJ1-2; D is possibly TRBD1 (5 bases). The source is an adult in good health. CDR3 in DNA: TGTGCCATCAGTGAGGCCCCGCAACCGGGACTCAGCTATGGCTACACCTTC. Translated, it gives CAISEAPQPGLSYGYTF.